These T cell receptor beta chains were read from a single sample in a study of vaccination and CD4 T cells after COVID-19. These receptors lack a known antigen. In TCRdb, the PCR reads were re-called with MiXCR into one record per CDR3 protein. In the table there are 15,000 to 20,000 distinct CDR3 sequences, less than 85% of which are singletons. Sequencing was carried out using CD4+ T cells from blood, cultured in vitro. These receptors were obtained from a human donor who had recovered from COVID-19. CDR3s include the opening cysteine and the closing phenylalanine or tryptophan. A D gene is named only where the DNA matches it firmly. The size entry is marked missing in some rows and otherwise reads once, few, many or a size class.

cdr3_length | j_call | clone_size | v_call | d_call | cdr3_aa | cdr3_nt
12 | TRBJ1-5 | - | TRBV6-2/TRBV6-3 | - | CASSLRRQPQHF | TGTGCCAGCAGCCTTCGCCGTCAGCCCCAGCATTTT
15 | TRBJ2-3 | - | TRBV6-5 | - | CASSYTGRSTDTQYF | TGTGCCAGCAGTTATACCGGTCGGAGCACAGATACGCAGTATTTT
14 | TRBJ1-6 | few | TRBV6-5 | - | CASSYTQINSPLHF | TGTGCCAGCAGTTACACACAGATAAATTCACCCCTCCACTTT
14 | TRBJ2-5 | few | TRBV6-5 | TRBD1 | CASSYGTGGETQYF | TGTGCCAGCAGTTACGGGACAGGGGGAGAGACCCAGTACTTC
15 | TRBJ2-3 | - | TRBV11-2 | TRBD1 | CASSSRDRGADTQYF | TGTGCCAGCAGCTCTAGGGACAGGGGCGCAGATACGCAGTATTTT
13 | TRBJ2-5 | - | TRBV6-1 | TRBD1 | CASRTGIPWTQYF | TGTGCCAGCAGGACAGGGATACCCTGGACCCAGTACTTC
14 | TRBJ2-4 | once | TRBV20-1 | - | CSARDPGLKNIQYF | TGCAGTGCTAGAGATCCGGGACTGAAAAACATTCAGTACTTC
15 | TRBJ2-1 | - | TRBV7-8 | - | CASSYSNDRANEQFF | TGTGCCAGCAGCTATAGTAACGACAGAGCCAATGAGCAGTTCTTC
16 | TRBJ1-2 | - | TRBV7-2 | TRBD1 | CASSLSSGGTGAGNTF | TGTGCCAGCAGCTTATCCTCCGGGGGGACAGGGGCGGGCAACACCTTC
16 | TRBJ1-3 | - | TRBV6-2/TRBV6-3 | - | CASSQPRQRPRNTIYF | TGTGCCAGCAGCCAACCCCGACAGAGGCCGAGAAACACCATATATTTT
14 | TRBJ2-1 | - | TRBV4-3 | - | CASSLSRGRNEQFF | TGCGCCAGCAGCCTGTCCAGAGGGCGCAATGAGCAGTTCTTC
14 | TRBJ2-6 | once | TRBV6-1 | - | CASRASSGANVLTF | TGTGCCAGCAGGGCGAGCTCTGGGGCCAACGTCCTGACTTTC
14 | TRBJ2-1 | - | TRBV11-3 | - | CASSLGPNRVEQFF | TGTGCCAGCAGCTTAGGTCCTAACCGGGTTGAGCAGTTCTTC
14 | TRBJ1-5 | - | TRBV6-2/TRBV6-3 | - | CASSYTGTNQPQHF | TGTGCCAGCAGTTACACAGGGACCAATCAGCCCCAGCATTTT
13 | TRBJ2-2 | - | TRBV20-1 | TRBD2 | CSAGAGGSRELFF | TGCAGTGCAGGAGCGGGAGGGTCCCGGGAGCTGTTTTTT
13 | TRBJ1-5 | - | TRBV20-1 | - | CSAPGNLIQPQHF | TGCAGTGCCCCAGGCAATTTGATCCAGCCCCAGCATTTT
16 | TRBJ2-7 | - | TRBV19 | TRBD2 | CASSPSSGRAGYEQYF | TGTGCCAGTAGTCCCTCTAGCGGGAGGGCCGGGTACGAGCAGTACTTC
17 | TRBJ1-6 | few | TRBV7-2 | - | CASSKRALSSYNSPLHF | TGTGCCAGCAGCAAGCGGGCACTAAGCTCCTATAATTCACCCCTCCACTTT
16 | TRBJ2-1 | - | TRBV19 | - | CASSIPGTRSTNEQFF | TGTGCCAGTAGTATCCCCGGGACCCGAAGCACCAATGAGCAGTTCTTC
14 | TRBJ2-1 | - | TRBV7-3 | TRBD1 | CASSPGTGNDEQFF | TGTGCCAGCAGCCCCGGGACAGGGAACGATGAGCAGTTCTTC
16 | TRBJ2-3 | - | TRBV21-1 | - | CASSKVRQGATDTQYF | TGTGCCAGCAGCAAAGTCCGACAGGGGGCAACAGATACGCAGTATTTT
13 | TRBJ1-2 | few | TRBV19 | TRBD1 | CASSVYRGRGYTF | TGTGCCAGTAGTGTTTACAGGGGACGCGGCTACACCTTC
13 | TRBJ2-7 | - | TRBV7-2 | - | CASSLLASYEQYF | TGTGCCAGCAGCTTACTAGCATCCTACGAGCAGTACTTC
13 | TRBJ1-2 | - | TRBV30 | - | CAWSSLYIYGYTF | TGTGCCTGGAGTAGTCTGTATATCTATGGCTATACCTTC
11 | TRBJ1-2 | - | TRBV6-4 | - | CATYGHGGYTF | TGTGCCACATATGGACACGGTGGCTACACCTTC
11 | TRBJ1-5 | few | TRBV7-9 | TRBD1 | CASSSGQGRYF | TGTGCCAGCAGCTCAGGACAGGGGAGGTATTTT
15 | TRBJ2-3 | - | TRBV6-1 | TRBD2 | CASSESSGIVDTQYF | TGTGCCAGCAGTGAATCTAGCGGGATAGTAGATACGCAGTATTTT
12 | TRBJ1-2 | once | TRBV7-2 | - | CASSTDTYGYTF | TGTGCCAGCAGCACTGACACCTATGGCTACACCTTC
14 | TRBJ1-2 | - | TRBV28 | - | CASSSPGGPYGYTF | TGTGCCAGCAGTTCTCCGGGGGGCCCCTATGGCTACACCTTC
19 | TRBJ2-4 | - | TRBV6-1 | TRBD1 | CASNKTGLKLFLAKNIQYF | TGTGCCAGCAACAAGACAGGGTTAAAACTTTTTCTAGCCAAAAACATTCAGTACTTC
15 | TRBJ1-6 | - | TRBV20-1 | - | CSAPSRADYNSPLHF | TGCAGTGCTCCCTCGAGGGCTGACTATAATTCACCCCTCCACTTT
13 | TRBJ1-5 | - | TRBV6-2/TRBV6-3 | - | CASSYNSNQPQHF | TGTGCCAGCAGTTACAATAGCAATCAGCCCCAGCATTTT
14 | TRBJ2-5 | once | TRBV20-1 | - | CSAPSGSGQETQYF | TGCAGTGCCCCTTCGGGGAGCGGGCAAGAGACCCAGTACTTC
16 | TRBJ1-1 | - | TRBV7-9 | - | CASSWVFGGRRGEAFF | TGTGCCAGCAGCTGGGTGTTTGGGGGCCGCCGGGGCGAAGCTTTCTTT
16 | TRBJ1-5 | few | TRBV19 | - | CASSNRAWEGNQPQHF | TGTGCCAGTAGCAACAGGGCTTGGGAAGGCAATCAGCCCCAGCATTTT
15 | TRBJ1-5 | - | TRBV6-1 | - | CASREIKGRPGPQHF | TGTGCCAGCAGGGAGATAAAAGGACGGCCAGGGCCCCAGCATTTT
13 | TRBJ1-2 | - | TRBV20-1 | - | CSANTDGNYGYTF | TGCAGTGCCAACACGGACGGTAACTATGGCTACACCTTC
14 | TRBJ2-5 | once | TRBV7-8 | - | CASSLGDSVETQYF | TGTGCCAGCAGCTTAGGTGACAGTGTAGAGACCCAGTACTTC
15 | TRBJ1-4 | - | TRBV7-6 | - | CASSPTGTTNEKLFF | TGTGCCAGCAGCCCCACCGGGACAACTAATGAAAAACTGTTTTTT
15 | TRBJ2-3 | - | TRBV29-1 | - | CSGIQGSKSTDTQYF | TGCAGCGGTATCCAGGGGAGTAAAAGCACAGATACGCAGTATTTT
17 | TRBJ1-5 | few | TRBV6-2/TRBV6-3 | - | CASSYSIQGRSNQPQHF | TGTGCCAGCAGTTACTCGATCCAGGGGAGGAGCAATCAGCCCCAGCATTTT
15 | TRBJ2-7 | few | TRBV24-1 | - | CATSDSRGRSYEQYF | TGTGCCACCAGTGATTCCCGTGGGCGGTCCTACGAGCAGTACTTC
13 | TRBJ1-5 | - | TRBV5-1 | - | CASSWDGNQPQHF | TGCGCCAGCAGTTGGGACGGGAATCAGCCCCAGCATTTT
16 | TRBJ2-5 | - | TRBV12-3/TRBV12-4 | TRBD1 | CASSSGQGAEGETQYF | TGTGCCAGCAGTTCGGGACAGGGGGCGGAAGGGGAGACCCAGTACTTC
14 | TRBJ1-2 | - | TRBV6-1 | - | CVSSLRLGNYGYTF | TGTGTCAGCAGCCTTCGATTGGGCAACTATGGCTACACCTTC
14 | TRBJ1-1 | once | TRBV2 | TRBD1 | CASVTGGGNTEAFF | TGTGCCAGCGTCACAGGGGGCGGGAACACTGAAGCTTTCTTT
12 | TRBJ1-5 | - | TRBV6-1 | - | CASGDPNQPQHF | TGTGCCAGCGGAGACCCCAATCAGCCCCAGCATTTT
16 | TRBJ1-5 | few | TRBV20-1 | - | CSARDMAGFSNQPQHF | TGCAGTGCTAGAGATATGGCGGGTTTTAGCAATCAGCCCCAGCATTTT
13 | TRBJ2-7 | - | TRBV20-1 | TRBD1 | CSASQGAPYEQYF | TGCAGTGCCTCACAGGGGGCCCCTTACGAGCAGTACTTC
16 | TRBJ1-5 | - | TRBV20-1 | - | CSARGLRSASNQPQHF | TGCAGTGCTAGAGGTCTGAGGTCAGCTAGCAATCAGCCCCAGCATTTT
18 | TRBJ2-1 | - | TRBV7-3 | TRBD2 | CASSPKGLAGAKYNEQFF | TGTGCCAGCAGCCCCAAGGGCCTAGCGGGGGCCAAATACAATGAGCAGTTCTTC
13 | TRBJ2-7 | - | TRBV6-2/TRBV6-3 | TRBD2 | CASRTSGNYEQYF | TGTGCCAGCAGGACTAGCGGGAACTACGAGCAGTACTTC
15 | TRBJ2-2 | few | TRBV7-6 | - | CASSGWGKNTGELFF | TGTGCCAGCAGCGGGTGGGGAAAGAACACCGGGGAGCTGTTTTTT
13 | TRBJ2-2 | once | TRBV5-1 | - | CASSGQNTGELFF | TGCGCCAGCAGCGGACAGAACACCGGGGAGCTGTTTTTT
13 | TRBJ2-5 | - | TRBV7-2 | - | CASSLRGQETQYF | TGTGCCAGCAGCTTAAGGGGGCAAGAGACCCAGTACTTC
14 | TRBJ1-2 | few | TRBV24-1 | - | CATSDTGINYGYTF | TGTGCCACCAGTGACACAGGAATTAACTATGGCTACACCTTC
17 | TRBJ2-1 | - | TRBV7-9 | TRBD2 | CASSSRPGTSSSHEQFF | TGTGCCAGCAGCTCTAGGCCCGGGACTAGCAGTTCCCATGAGCAGTTCTTC
11 | TRBJ2-7 | - | TRBV19 | - | CASSNRYEQYF | TGTGCCAGTAGCAACCGCTACGAGCAGTACTTC
14 | TRBJ1-2 | - | TRBV6-1 | - | CASRSPGTNRVYTF | TGTGCCAGCAGGAGCCCCGGGACAAATCGGGTCTACACCTTC